This T cell receptor beta chain emerged from a study of radiotherapy plus CTLA-4 blockade in lung cancer. Study at large: Among enrolled patients, 15% to 20% responded and 31% achieved disease control. Study observations and caveats: Radiotherapy with ipilimumab was followed by blood expansion of tumor-derived clones.

V shed 3 bases and J 9 bases; nucleotides not matched to a gene: 2. The CDR3 loop spans 12 amino acids. In germline, CDR1 is SGHKS, CDR2 YYEKEE (reference sequence). With respect to this clone: Its antigen remains unidentified.

Assay used: immunoSEQ multiplex PCR; TCRdb lists only in-frame clones, some missing. The sample carries roughly 66,000 clones, around 86% recorded once. The study gave focal radiation plus ipilimumab CTLA-4 blockade to patients with chemo-refractory metastatic non-small-cell lung cancer. The input for sequencing was peripheral blood, taken from a patient treated with radiotherapy plus ipilimumab. The V gene is TRBV5-5, the J gene TRBJ2-1; 8 nucleotides align to TRBD2. The clonotype comes from a human donor with non-small cell lung cancer who had a partial response to radiotherapy plus ipilimumab. The CDR3 sequence: CASSWLAGEQFF. The CDR3, as DNA: TGTGCCAGCAGCTGGCTAGCGGGTGAGCAGTTCTTC.